Listed here are 17 T cell receptor beta chains from one sample, sequenced in a study of T cell responses to AZD1222 COVID-19 vaccine. The data were produced by immunoSEQ multiplex PCR, yet TCRdb's version contains in-frame clones alone and is incomplete. Of under 120,000 clones listed, about 94% are singletons. The sample in question was peripheral blood, obtained on day 0 of AZD1222 vaccination. The receptors stem from an adult in good health.

The genes are TRBV27 and TRBJ2-2; 9 nucleotides align to TRBD1. Germline V lookup: CDR1 MNHEY, CDR2 SMNVEV (reference sequence). This CDR3 contains 18 residues. The V gene end was trimmed by 6 bases and the J gene end by 5 bases; junction bases not matched to a gene: 16. CDR3 nucleotides: TGTGCCAGCAGCCGGACTAGAGGGACAGGGTCGGCAACCGGGGAGCTGTTTTTT. This gives the protein CASSRTRGTGSATGELFF.

The V and J genes are TRBV10-3 and TRBJ2-3; 10 nucleotides line up with TRBD1. This CDR3 region has 18 residues. CDR1 and CDR2 (germline): ENHRY, SYGVKD. J lost 2 bases, V lost 2 bases, and 10 bases had no gene match. The CDR3 spells CAISEPSGTGASTDTQYF. The CDR3 DNA is TGTGCCATCAGTGAGCCTTCAGGGACAGGGGCCTCCACAGATACGCAGTATTTT.

The rearrangement links TRBV9 to TRBJ2-7; TRBD1 might be the D (5 bases). Germline CDR1 SGDLS, CDR2 YYNGEE. This CDR3 region has 13 residues. V was trimmed by 3 bases and J by 5 bases, leaving 12 bases between them. This chain's CDR3 is CASSAYDSNEQYF. CDR3 nucleotides: TGTGCCAGCAGCGCCTACGACAGTAACGAGCAGTACTTC.

The rearrangement uses TRBV11-2 and TRBJ2-1; D ambiguous. The CDR3 is 13 residues long. V was pared by 7 bases and J by 6 bases, with 13 bases between. Germline V gene data show CDR1 as SGHAT and CDR2 as FQNNGV. Written as DNA, the CDR3 is TGTGCCAGCAAATTTCCTCTGTCCAATGAGCAGTTCTTC. It specifies CASKFPLSNEQFF.

A single count supports this clone. The chain has TRBV19 and TRBJ1-5; D uncertain. The CDR3 contains 12 residues. Germline CDR1 reads LNHDA; CDR2 reads SQIVND (reference sequence). Trimming shortened V by 5 bases and J by 9 bases, and 11 bases separated the two germline ends. The CDR3 bases are TGTGCCAGTAGTTCGTCGTTTGGGCCCCAGCATTTT. Protein sequence: CASSSSFGPQHF.

This sequence joins TRBV11-2 and TRBJ2-7, with 7 bases fitting TRBD1. The CDR3 contains 14 residues. Trimming took 1 base from V and 2 from J; bases not matched to a gene: 2. Per the germline V gene, CDR1 is SGHAT and CDR2 is FQNNGV. CDR3: CASSLVQGAYEQYF. CDR3 bases: TGTGCCAGCAGCTTAGTCCAGGGGGCCTACGAGCAGTACTTC.

Note on this clone: The same CDR3 can be traced to other DNA sequences in this sample. The chain recombines TRBV5-1 with TRBJ1-5; D is undetermined. Deletions cut 0 bases from V and 6 bases from J, with 7 bases between. Germline V gene sequence: CDR1 SGHRS, CDR2 YFSETQ. The CDR3 has 13 amino acids. CDR3 DNA: TGCGCCAGCAGCTTGGAGGGATCTCAGCCCCAGCATTTT. Its protein is CASSLEGSQPQHF.

The V gene is TRBV7-9, the J gene TRBJ2-5; 7 bases map to TRBD2. CDR1 is SEHNR and CDR2 is FQNEAQ in the germline V gene (reference sequence). V shed 6 bases and J 9 bases; nucleotides not matched to a gene: 16. The CDR3 totals 15 residues. This CDR3 is CASRFPGGTPEAQYF. In DNA form, the CDR3 reads TGTGCCAGCAGGTTTCCCGGGGGGACGCCTGAGGCCCAGTACTTC.

For the CDR3, the DNA is TGTGCCACCAGCACCCGGACGGAGTTGGCTGAAGCTTTCTTT. It yields the protein CATSTRTELAEAFF. This rearrangement joins TRBV15 to TRBJ1-1; D gene ambiguous. There are 14 residues in the CDR3. V lost 4 bases and J 6 bases, leaving 15 bases between the germline ends. The germline CDR1 and CDR2 sequences are LNHNV and YYDKDF (reference sequence).

This chain connects TRBV4-3 to TRBJ1-2; a weak D match, TRBD1 (5 bases). V was cut by 5 bases and J by 12 bases, with 16 bases left in between. The CDR3 loop spans 12 amino acids. Germline V CDR1 and CDR2: LGHNA, YSLEER. Here the CDR3 DNA reads TGCGCCAGCAGCTCCAGTTACAGGAGGCACACCTTC. Amino acid sequence: CASSSSYRRHTF.

The gene calls are TRBV13 and TRBJ1-3; D gene ambiguous. CDR3 length: 17 amino acids. Per the germline V gene, CDR1 is PRHDT and CDR2 is FYEKMQ (reference sequence). The V end lost 0 bases, the J end lost 0 bases, and 12 bases lay between the germline ends. The CDR3 protein is CASSLGFGDYSGNTIYF. The CDR3 DNA reads as TGTGCCAGCAGCTTAGGCTTTGGAGATTACTCTGGAAACACCATATATTTT.

The V and J genes are TRBV28 and TRBJ1-1; no reliable D call. V was trimmed by 5 bases and J by 5 bases, leaving 15 bases between them. Germline V lookup: CDR1 MDHEN, CDR2 SYDVKM. CDR3 length: 14 residues. CDR3: CASSPPDGWTEAFF. CDR3 nucleotides: TGTGCCAGCAGTCCCCCCGACGGATGGACTGAAGCTTTCTTT.

The chain uses TRBV28 and TRBJ1-5; D is undetermined. V was clipped by 3 bases and J by 4 bases, with 16 bases between them. The germline V gene has CDR1 MDHEN and CDR2 SYDVKM. The length of the CDR3 is 16 residues. CDR3 amino acids: CASSFMLGLRNQPQHF. For the CDR3, the DNA is TGTGCCAGCAGTTTTATGTTGGGGTTGAGGAATCAGCCCCAGCATTTT.

The chain uses TRBV7-2 and TRBJ2-7; tentatively, D is TRBD1 (5 bases). V was shortened by 2 bases and J by 9 bases, with 14 bases between the two germline ends. The CDR3 runs to 13 residues. Germline V gene data show CDR1 as SGHTA and CDR2 as FQGNSA. The CDR3 sequence: CASSLYSDRTQYF. The DNA of the CDR3 is TGTGCCAGCAGCTTATATTCCGACAGAACGCAGTACTTC.

The chain couples TRBV9 to TRBJ2-3; tentatively, D is TRBD2 (5 bases). Germline loops: CDR1 SGDLS, CDR2 YYNGEE. The V gene lost 0 bases and the J gene lost 2 bases, with 7 bases spanning the gap. This CDR3 region has 14 residues. CDR3 region: CASSVGGFTDTQYF. Here the CDR3 DNA reads TGTGCCAGCAGCGTAGGCGGGTTCACAGATACGCAGTATTTT.

As DNA, the CDR3 is TGTGCCAGCAGTATGTCAGGGGGGTCCTACGAGCAGTACTTC. Protein product: CASSMSGGSYEQYF. V is TRBV7-3 and J is TRBJ2-7; possible D gene TRBD1, 7 bases. Germline lookup yields CDR1 SGHTA and CDR2 FQGTGA. The CDR3 length is 14 residues. The ends were cut back, 6 bases at V and 1 base at J, with 13 bases in the middle.

The chain links TRBV7-8 to TRBJ1-3; 11 nucleotides agree with TRBD1. There are 19 residues in the CDR3. Germline assignment: CDR1 SGHVS and CDR2 FQNEAQ. The ends lost 2 bases at V and 3 bases at J; junction bases unmatched: 12. CDR3 DNA: TGTGCCAGCAGCTTAACGACGTGGCGGGACAGGGGGTTTGGAAACACCATATATTTT. Translating gives CASSLTTWRDRGFGNTIYF.